These T cell receptor beta chains were read from a single sample in a study of prognosis after radiotherapy for stage I lung cancer. TCRdb used MiXCR to reprocess the multiplex PCR reads, holding one entry per CDR3 protein. The sample yields approximately 23,000 distinct CDR3 sequences, around 40% seen once. Material: PBMCs, obtained before or after stereotactic body radiation therapy (not recorded which). All receptors come from a donor over 45 with non-small cell lung cancer. Both conserved end residues are trimmed from each CDR3. D genes are given only for firm matches.

>TRBJ1-2|12|-|TRBV15
ATSRDFPKYGYT
>TRBJ1-4|15|TRBD1|TRBV19
ASSPDRWMSTNEKLF
>TRBJ1-2|15|TRBD1|TRBV20-1
SARVSPVSGGDYGYT
>TRBJ2-2|13|-|TRBV6-1
ASSEAAGLTGELF
>TRBJ2-1|12|TRBD2|TRBV7-8
ASSLTTSANEQF
>TRBJ2-1|14|-|TRBV11-3
ASSGRARGSQDTQF
>TRBJ1-1|10|-|TRBV5-5
ASSFGAAEAF
>TRBJ2-7|12|TRBD2|TRBV7-9
ASSLGGLAYEQY
>TRBJ2-3|13|TRBD1|TRBV20-1
SARTGQGSPDTQY
>TRBJ1-6|13|-|TRBV6-5
ASSYEQGLRSPLH
>TRBJ2-7|12|TRBD2|TRBV7-9
ASSPPSGDYEQY
>TRBJ2-3|14|TRBD2|TRBV20-1
SVPPSGRAVGDTQY
>TRBJ1-2|12|TRBD1|TRBV5-6
ASTSGQYESGYT
>TRBJ2-3|13|TRBD2|TRBV7-2
ASSFTSGGTDTQY
>TRBJ2-1|12|-|TRBV18
ASSPPSPADEQF
>TRBJ2-5|13|TRBD2|TRBV11-1
ASSFPGAGAETQY
>TRBJ2-3|13|TRBD1|TRBV24-1
ATSAGTGSTDTQY
>TRBJ1-1|13|-|TRBV12-3/TRBV12-4
ASIPNSRVRTEAF
>TRBJ1-2|12|-|TRBV9
ASSFGQGNYGYT
>TRBJ2-3|14|-|TRBV11-2
ASSLDLGGYTDTQY
>TRBJ2-6|17|TRBD2|TRBV5-4
ASSPGTSGRASGANVLT
>TRBJ2-5|14|-|TRBV3-1
ASSQDGRGGQETQY
>TRBJ2-7|13|TRBD1|TRBV11-3
ASSTSGQMSYEQY
>TRBJ1-2|12|TRBD1|TRBV12-3/TRBV12-4
ASTDRERDYGHT
>TRBJ2-3|14|TRBD2|TRBV6-2/TRBV6-3
ASSLLAGGGAHTQY
>TRBJ1-6|9|-|TRBV12-3/TRBV12-4
ASSNLGPLH
>TRBJ2-7|10|TRBD2|TRBV5-4
ASSSAGGEQY
>TRBJ2-2|13|TRBD1|TRBV7-2
ASPIDRGQVGELF
>TRBJ1-6|13|TRBD1|TRBV2
ASSEKTGVNSPLH
>TRBJ2-3|13|-|TRBV9
ASSPPGVSTDTQY
>TRBJ1-5|12|TRBD1|TRBV18
ASSPQGANQPQH
>TRBJ2-7|12|TRBD2|TRBV11-2
ASILYQGGYEQY
>TRBJ2-3|15|TRBD2|TRBV6-1
ASSRLAGGAMTDTQY
>TRBJ2-7|13|TRBD2|TRBV10-3
AIRRTSDDSYEQY
>TRBJ2-3|12|TRBD1|TRBV12-5
ASGLGQGPDTQY
>TRBJ1-2|13|TRBD1|TRBV20-1
SARHRDRSNYGHT
>TRBJ2-3|13|TRBD2|TRBV19
GSSKVLAGTDTQY
>TRBJ1-2|10|-|TRBV25-1
ASKGGAGGYT
>TRBJ2-1|9|TRBD2|TRBV20-1
SARGAAGPF
>TRBJ2-2|13|TRBD1|TRBV20-1
SASPPGTGTGELF